This TCR beta chain was obtained from a study of T cell responses to AZD1222 COVID-19 vaccine. At the level of the study: Analysis merged second doses at about 4 or about 12 weeks. Points from the study as a whole: Two doses of AZD1222 preceded a rise in Spike-specific TCR breadth and depth. Only a handful of individuals given AZD1222 were seropositive at baseline. Spike-wide vaccine-associated CD4 TCRs dominated at 160-218 and 743-854.

Concerning this clone itself: No antigen is known for it.

Germline V gene lookup returns CDR1 MDHEN and CDR2 SYDVKM. CDR3 length equals 16 residues. V was cut by 3 bases and J by 5 bases, with 20 bases left in between. The repertoire was sequenced with immunoSEQ multiplex PCR; TCRdb's copy has only in-frame clones and lacks some. The sample has 90,000 to 120,000 clones; around 94% are singletons. This receptor was obtained from an adult in good health. This rearrangement joins TRBV28 to TRBJ2-7, with a tentative D call TRBD2 (5 bases). Specimen: peripheral blood, collected on day 0 of AZD1222 vaccination. The CDR3 DNA follows: TGTGCCAGCAGTTTGTCTACCCTCGAGGGATACGACGAGCAGTACTTC. Translating it yields CASSLSTLEGYDEQYF.